The following is a TCR beta chain sequence with its context. Its antigen is undetermined. CD8 cells regarded as naive lacked CD45RO, were positively chosen for CCR7, and omitted terminally differentiated effector memory CD45RA+ cells. This record belongs to a study of shared clonotypes between healthy human individuals. Overall study: Donors had three CD4 naive, three CD4 memory, two CD8 naive and one CD8 memory plate apiece. Whole-study results and caveats: Naive subsets usually exceeded memory subsets in estimated richness.

The genomic DNA of each subset was split evenly across several immunoSEQ plates. The data were produced by immunoSEQ multiplex PCR, yet TCRdb's version contains in-frame clones alone and is incomplete. The table lists over 2 million clones, roughly 94% of them singletons, with 0.85% to 1.2% in the top ten. V lost 0 bases and J lost 5; bases outside the gene matches: 5. The length of the CDR3 is 15 residues. CDR1 and CDR2 from the germline V gene are SGHDT and YYEEEE. This TCR was recovered from a man younger than 30 in good health. J is TRBJ2-1 and V is TRBV5-6, with 7 nucleotides matching TRBD2. Material for sequencing was naive CD8+ T cells sorted from blood. The CDR3 DNA reads as TGTGCCAGCAGCTTGGGTGTGACTAGCAACAATGAGCAGTTCTTC. Encoded protein: CASSLGVTSNNEQFF.